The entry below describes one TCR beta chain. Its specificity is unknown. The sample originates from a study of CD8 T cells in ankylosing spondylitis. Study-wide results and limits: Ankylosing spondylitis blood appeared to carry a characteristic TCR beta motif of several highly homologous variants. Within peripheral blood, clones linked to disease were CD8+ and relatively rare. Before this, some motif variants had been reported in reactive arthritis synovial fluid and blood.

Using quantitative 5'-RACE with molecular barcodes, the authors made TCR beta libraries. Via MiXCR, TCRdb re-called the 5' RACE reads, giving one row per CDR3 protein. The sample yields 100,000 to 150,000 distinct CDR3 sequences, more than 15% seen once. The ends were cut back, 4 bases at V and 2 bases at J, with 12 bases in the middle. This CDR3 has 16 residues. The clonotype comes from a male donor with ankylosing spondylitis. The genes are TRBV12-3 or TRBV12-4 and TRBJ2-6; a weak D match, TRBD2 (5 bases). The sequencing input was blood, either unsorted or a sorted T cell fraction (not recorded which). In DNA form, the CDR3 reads TGTGCCAGCAGTTACCCGCGGGTGACTGGGGCCAACGTCCTGACTTTC. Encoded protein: CASSYPRVTGANVLTF.